Listed below are T cell receptor beta chains from one sample, sequenced in a study of blood T cell repertoires in COVID-19. Clones were sequenced by immunoSEQ multiplex PCR, and TCRdb holds only the in-frame ones, with some missing. Altogether around 62,000 clones are present, less than 90% being singletons, with the ten largest covering 8.8%. The sequenced sample was peripheral blood. The receptors shown here come from a man aged 50 to 60 with active COVID-19. CDR3s include the opening cysteine and the closing phenylalanine or tryptophan. Each record gives: CDR3 protein, CDR3 DNA, clone size, V gene, D gene, J gene. D genes are given only for firm matches. Clone sizes are given selectively: once, few, many, or a class where the clone is expanded.

cdr3_aa: CASSRGTVNEKLFF
cdr3_nt: TGCGCCAGTTCTAGGGGGACAGTTAATGAAAAACTGTTTTTT
clone_size: -
v_call: TRBV4-3
d_call: TRBD1
j_call: TRBJ1-4

cdr3_aa: CAWSKGLSQETQYF
cdr3_nt: TGTGCCTGGAGCAAGGGACTATCTCAAGAGACCCAGTACTTC
clone_size: -
v_call: TRBV30
d_call: TRBD2
j_call: TRBJ2-5

cdr3_aa: CASSFRAGGEETQYF
cdr3_nt: TGTGCCAGCAGCTTTCGCGCGGGAGGGGAGGAGACCCAGTACTTC
clone_size: -
v_call: TRBV7-9
d_call: TRBD2
j_call: TRBJ2-5

cdr3_aa: CASSRRREPPYNEQFF
cdr3_nt: TGTGCCAGCAGCCGGCGCCGGGAGCCCCCCTACAATGAGCAGTTCTTC
clone_size: -
v_call: TRBV7-9
d_call: -
j_call: TRBJ2-1

cdr3_aa: CASSIPPYNEQFF
cdr3_nt: TGTGCCAGTAGTATTCCCCCTTACAATGAGCAGTTCTTC
clone_size: once
v_call: TRBV19
d_call: -
j_call: TRBJ2-1

cdr3_aa: CASGGDTQYF
cdr3_nt: TGTGCAAGCGGGGGGGATACGCAGTATTTT
clone_size: -
v_call: TRBV5-4
d_call: TRBD2
j_call: TRBJ2-3

cdr3_aa: CASSPSGGGYIQETQYF
cdr3_nt: TGTGCCAGCAGCCCTTCGGGAGGGGGCTATATCCAAGAGACCCAGTACTTC
clone_size: -
v_call: TRBV5-4
d_call: -
j_call: TRBJ2-5

cdr3_aa: CAISDEGGATNEQFF
cdr3_nt: TGTGCCATCAGTGATGAAGGGGGCGCTACCAATGAGCAGTTCTTC
clone_size: -
v_call: TRBV10-3
d_call: TRBD1
j_call: TRBJ2-1

cdr3_aa: CASSIRQGSYEQYF
cdr3_nt: TGCGCCAGCAGCATCCGACAGGGCTCCTACGAGCAGTACTTC
clone_size: once
v_call: TRBV5-1
d_call: TRBD1
j_call: TRBJ2-7

cdr3_aa: CAISEDRDRVEAFF
cdr3_nt: TGTGCCATCAGTGAGGACCGGGACAGGGTTGAAGCTTTCTTT
clone_size: -
v_call: TRBV10-3
d_call: TRBD1
j_call: TRBJ1-1

cdr3_aa: CASSQAGTANYGYTF
cdr3_nt: TGTGCCAGCAGCCAAGCAGGGACAGCTAACTATGGCTACACCTTC
clone_size: -
v_call: TRBV3-1/TRBV3-2
d_call: TRBD1
j_call: TRBJ1-2

cdr3_aa: CASSRGQGGTGELFF
cdr3_nt: TGCGCCAGCAGCCGTGGACAGGGTGGGACCGGGGAGCTGTTTTTT
clone_size: -
v_call: TRBV5-1
d_call: TRBD1
j_call: TRBJ2-2

cdr3_aa: CASSLDPRNEQFF
cdr3_nt: TGTGCCAGCAGCTTAGATCCCCGCAATGAGCAGTTCTTC
clone_size: once
v_call: TRBV11-3
d_call: -
j_call: TRBJ2-1

cdr3_aa: CASSLVGLAVELFF
cdr3_nt: TGTGCCAGCAGCTTAGTCGGACTGGCGGTGGAGCTGTTTTTT
clone_size: once
v_call: TRBV7-9
d_call: -
j_call: TRBJ2-2

cdr3_aa: CSVDGGLEPPSYNEQFF
cdr3_nt: TGCAGCGTTGACGGGGGGCTGGAGCCGCCCTCCTACAATGAGCAGTTCTTC
clone_size: -
v_call: TRBV29-1
d_call: -
j_call: TRBJ2-1

cdr3_aa: CSVDRGANYGYTF
cdr3_nt: TGCAGCGTTGACAGGGGTGCTAACTATGGCTACACCTTC
clone_size: -
v_call: TRBV29-1
d_call: -
j_call: TRBJ1-2

cdr3_aa: CASSLGILRGTEAFF
cdr3_nt: TGCGCCAGCAGCTTGGGTATACTCAGGGGGACTGAAGCTTTCTTT
clone_size: -
v_call: TRBV5-1
d_call: TRBD1
j_call: TRBJ1-1

cdr3_aa: CASSPYYGYTF
cdr3_nt: TGTGCCAGCAGTCCTTACTATGGCTACACCTTC
clone_size: -
v_call: TRBV2
d_call: -
j_call: TRBJ1-2

cdr3_aa: CASSPDRLGYGYTF
cdr3_nt: TGTGCCAGCAGCCCCGACAGGTTGGGCTATGGCTACACCTTC
clone_size: -
v_call: TRBV3-1/TRBV3-2
d_call: -
j_call: TRBJ1-2

cdr3_aa: CASSGGRVNTEAFF
cdr3_nt: TGTGCCAGCAGTGGCGGGAGAGTGAACACTGAAGCTTTCTTT
clone_size: -
v_call: TRBV6-6
d_call: -
j_call: TRBJ1-1

cdr3_aa: CASFGPNYGYTF
cdr3_nt: TGTGCCAGCTTTGGGCCTAACTATGGCTACACCTTC
clone_size: -
v_call: TRBV28
d_call: -
j_call: TRBJ1-2

cdr3_aa: CASSIRTGNYGYTF
cdr3_nt: TGTGCCAGTAGTATCCGGACAGGGAACTATGGCTACACCTTC
clone_size: -
v_call: TRBV19
d_call: TRBD1
j_call: TRBJ1-2

cdr3_aa: CASSLGGGERAQHF
cdr3_nt: TGTGCCAGCAGCCTGGGAGGGGGGGAGAGAGCCCAGCATTTT
clone_size: -
v_call: TRBV5-6
d_call: -
j_call: TRBJ1-5

cdr3_aa: CASTRLAGAYNEQFF
cdr3_nt: TGTGCCAGCACTCGACTAGCGGGAGCCTACAATGAGCAGTTCTTC
clone_size: -
v_call: TRBV28
d_call: TRBD2
j_call: TRBJ2-1

cdr3_aa: CASRRGFDGTSEGGEQYF
cdr3_nt: TGTGCCAGCAGGAGGGGCTTCGACGGGACTAGCGAAGGAGGGGAGCAGTACTTC
clone_size: -
v_call: TRBV3-1/TRBV3-2
d_call: TRBD2
j_call: TRBJ2-7

cdr3_aa: CASSWDREEKLFF
cdr3_nt: TGTGCCAGCAGTTGGGACAGGGAAGAAAAACTGTTTTTT
clone_size: -
v_call: TRBV7-2
d_call: TRBD1
j_call: TRBJ1-4

cdr3_aa: CASSYFTSGETQYF
cdr3_nt: TGTGCCAGCAGCTATTTTACCAGTGGAGAGACCCAGTACTTC
clone_size: -
v_call: TRBV11-2
d_call: -
j_call: TRBJ2-5

cdr3_aa: CASSSTGTSMDTQYF
cdr3_nt: TGTGCCAGTAGTTCAACCGGGACTAGCATGGATACGCAGTATTTT
clone_size: -
v_call: TRBV19
d_call: TRBD2
j_call: TRBJ2-3

cdr3_aa: CASSVDGFGYTF
cdr3_nt: TGTGCCAGCAGTGTAGACGGGTTTGGCTACACCTTC
clone_size: few
v_call: TRBV9
d_call: -
j_call: TRBJ1-2

cdr3_aa: CASDGGGYGELFF
cdr3_nt: TGTGCCAGCGATGGCGGGGGATACGGGGAGCTGTTTTTT
clone_size: -
v_call: TRBV2
d_call: TRBD2
j_call: TRBJ2-2

cdr3_aa: CASRSETYPSSYEQYF
cdr3_nt: TGTGCAAGTCGCTCCGAAACCTATCCGAGCTCCTACGAGCAGTACTTC
clone_size: -
v_call: TRBV12-2
d_call: -
j_call: TRBJ2-7

cdr3_aa: CASSPSGTAFYEQYF
cdr3_nt: TGTGCCAGTAGTCCCTCCGGGACAGCCTTCTACGAGCAGTACTTC
clone_size: few
v_call: TRBV19
d_call: TRBD1
j_call: TRBJ2-7

cdr3_aa: CASSSFRDKGNSPLHF
cdr3_nt: TGTGCCAGCAGTTCGTTCCGGGACAAGGGCAATTCACCCCTCCACTTT
clone_size: once
v_call: TRBV6-5
d_call: -
j_call: TRBJ1-6

cdr3_aa: CATRTGRNTIYF
cdr3_nt: TGTGCCACCAGGACAGGGCGAAACACCATATATTTT
clone_size: -
v_call: TRBV10-3
d_call: TRBD1
j_call: TRBJ1-3

cdr3_aa: CASSPPGGKETQYF
cdr3_nt: TGTGCCAGCTCACCACCGGGCGGGAAAGAGACCCAGTACTTC
clone_size: -
v_call: TRBV18
d_call: -
j_call: TRBJ2-5